These 7 T cell receptor beta chains were all obtained from the same sample, sequenced in a study of T cell responses to AZD1222 COVID-19 vaccine. Profiling relied on immunoSEQ multiplex PCR, and the TCRdb table lists in-frame clones only, not all of them. The data contain 130,000 to 150,000 clones, over 85% of them singletons. The sample here was peripheral blood, taken on day 0 of AZD1222 vaccination. The receptors derive from an adult in good health.

The chain couples TRBV6-5 to TRBJ1-5; D is unclear. This CDR3 contains 13 residues. Germline-derived CDR1 and CDR2 are MNHEY and SVGAGI. V gave up 6 bases and J gave up 5 bases, with 11 bases separating them. The CDR3 is CASRAQLYQPQHF. CDR3 sequence (DNA): TGTGCCAGCAGAGCACAACTTTATCAGCCCCAGCATTTT.

This chain joins TRBV28 and TRBJ1-4; the D gene is possibly TRBD1 (6 bases). Germline CDR1 and CDR2: MDHEN and SYDVKM. With 3 bases removed from V and 6 bases from J, the gap between germline ends came to 17 bases. This CDR3 is 16 amino acids long. CDR3 DNA sequence: TGTGCCAGCAGTTTCCTCCGGGGGGCGAGCGATGAAAAACTGTTTTTT. As protein: CASSFLRGASDEKLFF.

This clone was recorded only once. The rearrangement links TRBV9 to TRBJ1-3; D call uncertain. The CDR3 sequence is 14 residues long. V was clipped by 0 bases and J by 2 bases, with 6 bases between them. The V gene's germline CDR1 is SGDLS and CDR2 YYNGEE. The CDR3 DNA reads as TGTGCCAGCAGCGTAGGGCCCACTGGAAACACCATATATTTT. Protein sequence: CASSVGPTGNTIYF.

The chain is built from TRBV27 and TRBJ2-6, with a weak D call TRBD2 (6 bases). With 6 bases removed from V and 4 bases from J, the gap between germline ends came to 25 bases. Per the germline V gene, CDR1 is MNHEY and CDR2 is SMNVEV (reference sequence). This CDR3 comprises 19 residues. The CDR3 sequence: CASSRSPGPLGGGANVLTF. In nucleotides, the CDR3 is TGTGCCAGCAGCCGCAGTCCGGGACCCTTGGGAGGAGGGGCCAACGTCCTGACTTTC.

The chain uses TRBV5-1 and TRBJ1-1; D is undetermined. The germline V gene encodes CDR1 SGHRS and CDR2 YFSETQ. The CDR3 spans 13 residues. With 3 bases removed from V and 0 bases from J, the gap between germline ends came to 6 bases. CDR3 nucleotides: TGCGCCAGCAGCTCGACCGTGAACACTGAAGCTTTCTTT. Its protein is CASSSTVNTEAFF.

In nucleotides, the CDR3 is TGTGCCACCAGTGACAGGCCACCCTACAATGAGCAGTTCTTC. Encoded protein: CATSDRPPYNEQFF. V and J are TRBV24-1 and TRBJ2-1; D gene uncertain. Deletions cut 4 bases from V and 2 bases from J, with 8 bases between. The length of the CDR3 is 14 residues. Germline-derived CDR1 and CDR2 are KGHDR and SFDVKD.

This clone has a handful of counts. This sequence joins TRBV6-1 and TRBJ2-1; D tentatively reads TRBD1 or TRBD2 (5 bases each). Deletions cut 2 bases from V and 3 bases from J, with 17 bases between. Germline V gene data show CDR1 as MNHNS and CDR2 as SASEGT. The length of the CDR3 is 17 residues. DNA of the CDR3: TGTGCCAGCAGTGAAACCCATCGGGGCCGGAGCTACAATGAGCAGTTCTTC. Encoded protein: CASSETHRGRSYNEQFF.